This T cell receptor (beta chain) was obtained from a study of cytomegalovirus exposure and HLA in healthy donors (dated by TCRdb to 2017 to 2019). Background on the whole study: An earlier analysis of some 600 of the donors reported roughly 300 Gb of sequence data and 95 million to 120 million unique TCR beta sequences obtained from around 180 million T cells. An early release that covered 500 to 800 HLA-typed donors contained around 300 gigabases of sequencing data and tens of millions of unique TCR sequences. The genetic ancestry cluster associated with self-reported Caucasian donors included 81% of the roughly 400 genotyped donors. The study aimed to test whether cataloging public T cell receptors could reveal signatures of past pathogen exposure. Using immunosequencing, the study profiled T cell repertoires from about 650 subjects and related those repertoires to cytomegalovirus serostatus. A separate validation cohort of approximately 120 different subjects was used in addition to the roughly 670-subject first cohort. To predict cytomegalovirus infection status, the study brought together high-throughput TCR immunosequencing, statistical association of individual TCRs with disease status, and machine learning. In a later analysis, previously published TCR beta repertoires from hundreds of donors were re-analyzed and high-resolution HLA genotyping was added so that TCR occurrence patterns could be studied. Rather than using new phenotypic data, the later analysis identified candidate immune exposures from TCR beta sequences and from how often those sequences occurred across donors. An earlier analysis of 500 to 650 of the donors applied high-throughput TCR beta sequencing to assess whether each TCR beta V gene segment acted as functional or pseudogenic. Donor age, sex, ethnicity and CMV serostatus were compiled together with the repertoire data. In a later genetic analysis, genome-wide SNP genotypes for about 65% of the roughly 670 donors were used, and that subset was treated as a discovery cohort. All discovery cohort repertoires had been generated on a single sequencing platform. HLA typing included class I and class II loci at four-digit resolution. Typing coverage differed by locus: A, B, C, DRB1 and DQB1 were typed in about 620-630 donors, DQA1 in about 500, DPA1 in some 610, and DPB1 in just under 490. Roughly five DR-DQ haplotypes were handled as single units for association and clustering, since linkage in the cohort was strong. On average, roughly 240,000 unique TCR beta nucleotide sequences were sequenced per donor among about 400 genotyped donors of the cohort, with roughly 18% of those sequences being non-productive.

The library was generated by the immunoSEQ multiplex PCR assay. For the multiplex PCR, a mixture combining 60 forward primers for TCR Vbeta segments and 13 reverse primers for TCR Jbeta segments was used. A multiplex PCR assay on genomic DNA amplified the CDR3 region of rearranged TCR beta genes. Amplified TCR beta libraries were sequenced as 87-base-pair reads on the Illumina HiSeq System. From the authors' description of their analysis: Across the roughly 700 repertoires, a later analysis counted 80 million or so unique TCR beta chains, 9 million to 14 million of which were shared by at least two donors. To remove PCR and sequencing errors, raw reads were error-corrected and collapsed into unique sequences using a nearest-neighbor algorithm that merged closely related sequences. CDR3 sequences were aligned to IMGT reference sequences to assign V, D and J gene segments. For a sequence to be retained, a match of at least six nucleotides was required to both a V gene segment and a J gene segment. A rearrangement was called productive if the CDR3 had no stop codons and remained in frame with V and J, and every other rearrangement was called non-productive. CDR3 was defined according to IMGT convention as the region running from the second conserved V-encoded cysteine to the conserved J-encoded phenylalanine. In an earlier analysis of more than 550 of the donors, sequences lacking an unambiguous match to a single V gene segment were excluded. An earlier analysis of a few hundred of the donors called V segments functional above 56.7% productive rearrangements and segregating when the between-donor standard deviation exceeded 5%. To diagnose cytomegalovirus status from the catalog of TCR beta chain sequences, a statistical classification framework was built. In a later analysis, V and J genes were assigned by comparing TCR nucleotide sequences against IMGT/GENE-DB human TR gene sequences. Using the TCRdist pipeline, a later analysis assigned CDR3 sequences along with most-parsimonious VDJ recombination scenarios. In a later analysis, every TCR beta chain was defined by the combination of its CDR3 amino acid sequence and its V-gene family, and reads without a unique V-gene family were dropped. In a later analysis, 500 to 700 highly shared, low-generation-probability nucleotide sequences were removed to address suspected cross-contamination and a sequencing artifact. In a later analysis, a clonal expansion index for each public chain was calculated from normalized within-repertoire ranks of inferred template counts. Generation probabilities in a later analysis came from a VDJ recombination model fitted to out-of-frame rearrangements, and those results were checked against IGoR. Hypergeometric tests were used in a later analysis to score TCR-TCR, TCR-HLA and TCR-CMV co-occurrence, with a repertoire-size bias correction applied to the TCR pairs. In a later analysis, false discovery rates were estimated by permuting HLA or CMV assignments 20 times. In a later analysis, co-occurring TCRs were grouped using DBSCAN, and TCRdist sequence similarity was added for clustering within HLA-allele-positive subsets. For co-occurrence clustering, repertoires with fewer than 30,000 or more than 120,000 public chains were excluded, along with 5 or 6 repertoires with anomalous nucleotide sharing. The immuneACCESS repertoire file appears here via TCRdb, limited to in-frame rearrangements. These files lack a portion of the clones; in checked studies, under half of the deficit traces to unresolved V genes, and the cause of the others is not known. V, J and clone size derive from that table, while D and trimming were established from the DNA sequence. Across this sample there are 200,000 or so clones, with roughly 70% seen only once. The ten largest clones represent less than 3% of the sample.

Comments on this clone: Which antigen it targets is not known. No much larger clonotype is one base removed from it; base qualities were not supplied.

For CDR1 and CDR2, the germline V gene lists WSHSY and SAAADI. The CDR3 numbers 13 residues from cysteine through phenylalanine. Only the CDR3 region is kept as DNA, spanning 39 bases read in frame from base 1. V is cut back by 7 bases and J by 3 bases, with 6 bases in the junction unmatched. The cohort comprised fewer than 700 healthy bone marrow donors. At the time of sampling, all cohort members were nominally healthy, though unrecorded immune exposures were likely present. The donor tested CMV seropositive and was one of the 289 seropositive cohort members. Each donor provided a peripheral blood sample, and peripheral blood mononuclear cells were used for TCR beta sequencing. Genomic DNA extraction from the blood cell samples was performed with the Qiagen DNeasy Blood Extraction Kit. What the study reported, not specific to this receptor: A later analysis found that TCR association rates varied across HLA loci, with DRB1 alleles showing the most associated TCRs and HLA-C alleles the fewest. Because the 87-base-pair reads could not distinguish some IMGT-functional V segments, including TRBV6-2 and TRBV6-3, those segments were excluded. According to a later analysis, most CMV-associated TCR beta chains appeared to be HLA-restricted, and the HLA associations seemed to be driven largely by CMV exposure. In a later analysis, HLA-associated TCR beta chains were found to be more clonally expanded and to have lower generation probabilities than equally common non-associated chains. A later genetic analysis associated a missense DCLRE1C variant with V-gene and J-gene trimming of TCR beta chains, and an independent cohort replicated the association. Across donors, most TCR sequences were observed very rarely, whereas some public TCRs were present in many individuals. The study gave a list of about 160 TCR beta chains associated with cytomegalovirus. A group of highly shared sequence variants was considered likely to be a technical artifact of the sequencing pipeline. Presence/absence analyses assumed roughly uniform sequencing depth across donors, an assumption that may not hold. Assigning TCR associations to individual alleles was difficult when HLA alleles, especially DR and DQ, strongly co-occurred. Because some donors lacked HLA typing at each locus, the association tests relied only on the typed subset. In a later analysis, around 17,000 TCR beta sequences were associated with specific HLA alleles at a false discovery rate of 0.05. In vitro tests confirmed that three of the cytomegalovirus-associated TCR beta chains recognize cytomegalovirus antigens. A further reported finding was that TCR beta sequences accurately predicted the HLA-A and HLA-B alleles for most subjects in the first cohort. According to a later genetic analysis, donors in an Asian-associated ancestry cluster had fewer N-insertions in productive TCRs than the approximately 690-donor mean. Because counts were too low, about 18 rarely observed V segments, including chromosome 9 orphons, were excluded from the earlier analysis of fewer than 650 of the donors. The only immune exposure information available for the cohort was CMV serostatus. Correlated functional status among segregating V segments might be attributable to linkage disequilibrium, but an unknown experimental factor could not be ruled out. Cytomegalovirus status was reported to be diagnosed by the classifier with high specificity and sensitivity in both the original and validation cohorts. A later analysis reported that several top co-occurrence clusters appeared linked to parvovirus B19, influenza, CMV and Epstein-Barr virus. It was suggested by the authors that the approach could potentially be generalized to other disease states and immunological phenotypes. This cohort had only TCR beta chains sequenced, and the lack of alpha or paired-chain data limited which features could be detected. An earlier analysis of 587 of the donors showed that most TCR beta V segments appeared in productive rearrangements either about 87% or about 30% of the time, which broadly matched IMGT annotations.

Sequenced material: PBMCs. The receptor chain draws on TRBV10-2 and TRBJ2-7; TRBD1 lines up with 7 middle nucleotides. This clonotype originated in a man aged 40-50 years in good health and CMV-seropositive. The CDR3 is CASNGDSSYEQYF. The bases read TGCGCCAGCAACGGGGACAGTAGCTACGAGCAGTACTTC.